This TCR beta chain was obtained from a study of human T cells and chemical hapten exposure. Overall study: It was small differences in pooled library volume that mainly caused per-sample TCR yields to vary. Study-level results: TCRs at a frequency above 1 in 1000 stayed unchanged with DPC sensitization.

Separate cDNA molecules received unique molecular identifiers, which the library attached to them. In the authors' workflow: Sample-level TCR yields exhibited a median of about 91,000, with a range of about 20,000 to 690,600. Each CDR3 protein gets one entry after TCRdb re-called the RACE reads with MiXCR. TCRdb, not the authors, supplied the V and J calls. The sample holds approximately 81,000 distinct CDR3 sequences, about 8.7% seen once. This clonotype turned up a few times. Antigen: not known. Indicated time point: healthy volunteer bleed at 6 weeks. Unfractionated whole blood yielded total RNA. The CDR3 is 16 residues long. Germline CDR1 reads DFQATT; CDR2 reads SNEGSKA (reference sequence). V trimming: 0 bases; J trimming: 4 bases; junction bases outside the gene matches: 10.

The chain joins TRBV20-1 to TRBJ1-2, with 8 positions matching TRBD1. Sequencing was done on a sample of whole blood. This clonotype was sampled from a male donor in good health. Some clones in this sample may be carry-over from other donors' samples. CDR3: CSARDQVDRDTYGYTF. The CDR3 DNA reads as TGCAGTGCTAGAGATCAGGTGGACAGGGACACCTATGGCTACACCTTC.